This TCR beta chain was identified during a study of blood T cell repertoires in COVID-19. In the study's own analysis: Nucleated cell number was recorded as an estimate derived from reference gene primer amplification. This table comes from immunoSEQ multiplex PCR, and its TCRdb copy is limited to in-frame clones, with some not included. V, J and clone size were drawn from that table, and D and trimming were deduced from the DNA. This repertoire shows under 250,000 clones, 83% found once; its top ten account for approximately 5.7%. This clone was detected only once. Input material: peripheral blood. This clonotype originated in a human donor in a cohort sampled during active COVID-19.

As DNA, the CDR3 is TGTGCCAGCAGCTTAGTTGCGGGCAGGCAGTACTTC. Amino acids: CASSLVAGRQYF. This rearrangement joins TRBV11-3 to TRBJ2-7; a weak D match, TRBD2 (5 bases). The CDR3 contains 12 residues. The germline V gene encodes CDR1 SGHNT and CDR2 YENEEA. V lost 1 base to trimming and J lost 9 bases, with 10 bases between them. The whole variable domain, remainder taken from reference TRBV11-3 and TRBJ2-7, is EAGVVQSPRYKIIEKKQPVAFWCNPISGHNTLYWYLQNLGQGPELLIRYENEEAVDDSQLPKDRFSAERLKGVDSTLKIQPAELGDSAVYLCASSLVAGRQYFGPGTRLTVT.